The sequence of this T cell receptor beta chain was determined in a study of shared clonotypes between healthy human individuals. Measured with immunoSEQ multiplex PCR; TCRdb has only the in-frame clones, and not every one. The sample has 2 million or so clones; 85% to 95% are singletons. Germline V gene lookup returns CDR1 MNHNS and CDR2 SASEGT. The CDR3 has 15 amino acids. V lost 0 bases to trimming and J lost 10 bases, with 13 bases between them. The chain carries TRBV6-1 and TRBJ1-6, with D possibly matching TRBD1 (5 bases). Sequenced: naive CD4+ T cells sorted from blood. The subset was: CD45RA+ positively selected. The sequence came from a man between 18 and 29 years old in good health. The DNA for the CDR3 is TGTGCCAGCAGTGAAGCGGGGCCACCGCGATCACCCCTCCACTTT. Amino acids: CASSEAGPPRSPLHF.